A single sample is the source of the 29 T cell receptor beta chains below, sequenced in a study of control samples from healthy donors and cancer patients. Assay used: immunoSEQ multiplex PCR; TCRdb lists only in-frame clones, some missing. The profile shows 150,000 to 200,000 clones, about 86% of them singletons. The sequenced sample was blood. The receptors here all came from a woman aged 30 to 39 in good health.

The gene calls are TRBV5-4 and TRBJ2-3, with D possibly matching TRBD1 (5 bases). Germline V gives CDR1 SGHNT, CDR2 YYREEE (reference sequence). This CDR3 has 17 residues. Trimming pared 4 bases from V and 2 bases from J, leaving 20 bases between. As DNA, the CDR3 is TGTGCCAGCAGCCCAGCTGATGGGGCAGGGATCACAGATACGCAGTATTTT. It codes for CASSPADGAGITDTQYF. The whole variable domain, filled in from reference TRBV5-4 and TRBJ2-3, reads ETGVTQSPTHLIKTRGQQVTLRCSSQSGHNTVSWYQQALGQGPQFIFQYYREEENGRGNFPPRFSGLQFPNYSSELNVNALELDDSALYLCASSPADGAGITDTQYFGPGTRLTVL.

The chain joins TRBV7-9 to TRBJ2-7; tentative D call: TRBD2 (5 bases). The CDR3 has 12 residues. Germline-derived CDR1 and CDR2 are SEHNR and FQNEAQ (reference sequence). V was shortened by 5 bases and J by 7 bases, with 12 bases between the two germline ends. DNA for the CDR3: TGTGCCAGCAGCCCAACTTCGGGGGAGCAGTACTTC. It codes for CASSPTSGEQYF.

The V gene is TRBV20-1, the J gene TRBJ2-3; D call uncertain. This CDR3 spans 12 amino acids. Per the germline V gene, CDR1 is DFQATT and CDR2 is SNEGSKA (reference sequence). The V end lost 3 bases, the J end lost 5 bases, and 9 bases lay between the germline ends. Here the CDR3 DNA reads TGCAGTGCTAGTTCAGGCAGAGATACGCAGTATTTT. Protein: CSASSGRDTQYF.

This chain links TRBV27 with TRBJ2-7, with a tentative D call TRBD2 (5 bases). Trimming shortened V by 5 bases and J by 0 bases, and 17 bases separated the two germline ends. Germline CDR1 MNHEY, CDR2 SMNVEV (reference sequence). The CDR3 covers 16 residues. CDR3: CASSTYGVSGSYEQYF. CDR3 in DNA: TGTGCCAGCAGTACATACGGGGTCTCGGGCTCCTACGAGCAGTACTTC.

This clone was counted a single time. The gene calls are TRBV3-1 (or the pseudogene TRBV3-2) and TRBJ1-3, with 7 positions matching TRBD1. V was pared by 4 bases and J by 2 bases, with 5 bases of the junction left unmatched. Germline CDR1 and CDR2: LGHDT and YNNKEL (reference sequence). The CDR3 has 15 amino acids. The CDR3 protein is CASSPGQSPGNTIYF. CDR3 coding DNA: TGTGCCAGCAGCCCGGGACAGTCCCCTGGAAACACCATATATTTT.

The chain joins TRBV12-3 or TRBV12-4 to TRBJ1-1; 12 bases are shared with TRBD1. This CDR3 region has 13 residues. The chain's CDR3 is CVPGDRGREEAFF. CDR3 DNA sequence: TGTGTTCCCGGGGACAGGGGGCGCGAGGAAGCTTTCTTT.

The V gene is TRBV5-6, the J gene TRBJ2-1, with D possibly being TRBD2 (6 bases). Germline V lookup: CDR1 SGHDT, CDR2 YYEEEE. The V end was cut by 0 bases, the J end by 6 bases, with 16 bases between. The CDR3 is 16 amino acids. In DNA form, the CDR3 reads TGTGCCAGCAGCTTGGATCGAGGAGGGGATTTCAATGAGCAGTTCTTC. Residues: CASSLDRGGDFNEQFF. Full variable domain (missing parts from reference TRBV5-6 and TRBJ2-1): DAGVTQSPTHLIKTRGQQVTLRCSPKSGHDTVSWYQQALGQGPQFIFQYYEEEERQRGNFPDRFSGHQFPNYSSELNVNALLLGDSALYLCASSLDRGGDFNEQFFGPGTRLTVL.

This chain joins TRBV19 and TRBJ2-1; D is uncertain. The germline V and J ends were trimmed by 3 bases and 0 bases, with 6 bases remaining between them. Germline V gene data show CDR1 as LNHDA and CDR2 as SQIVND (reference sequence). The CDR3 has 14 amino acids. CDR3: CASSMYSSYNEQFF. For the CDR3, the DNA is TGTGCCAGTAGTATGTATAGCTCCTACAATGAGCAGTTCTTC.

V is TRBV24-1 and J is TRBJ2-5, with D possibly called TRBD1 or TRBD2 (6 bases each). The germline gives CDR1 KGHDR, CDR2 SFDVKD. The CDR3 runs 16 residues. The V end was cut by 4 bases, the J end by 4 bases, with 18 bases between. DNA for the CDR3: TGTGCCACCAGTGAACGAAGTGGGGGGCCCTTAGAGACCCAGTACTTC. This encodes CATSERSGGPLETQYF.

This sequence joins TRBV3-1 (or the pseudogene TRBV3-2) and TRBJ2-3; 10 positions match TRBD2. Germline V gene sequence: CDR1 LGHDT, CDR2 YNNKEL (reference sequence). The CDR3 is 21 residues long. The trim removed 0 bases at V and 5 bases at J, leaving 20 bases unmatched. The CDR3 DNA reads as TGTGCCAGCAGCCAAGATCTAGATAGGGCAGAAGCTAGCGGGAGACTAGATACGCAGTATTTT. Protein sequence: CASSQDLDRAEASGRLDTQYF.

The rearrangement links TRBV7-9 to TRBJ1-1; D uncertain. V shed 3 bases and J shed 7 bases, with 12 bases lying between them. The CDR3 extends over 13 amino acids. Germline V CDR1 and CDR2: SEHNR, FQNEAQ (reference sequence). CDR3 loop: CASSFPGEFEAFF. CDR3 in DNA: TGTGCCAGCAGCTTCCCCGGGGAGTTTGAAGCTTTCTTT.

This chain connects TRBV27 to TRBJ2-7; D gene ambiguous. The CDR3 is made up of 12 amino acids. Germline V CDR1 and CDR2: MNHEY, SMNVEV (reference sequence). Trimming cost V 5 bases and J 0 bases, with 5 bases left between them. The CDR3 reads CASSQSSYEQYF. As DNA, the CDR3 is TGTGCCAGCAGTCAGAGCTCCTACGAGCAGTACTTC.

For this clone: Compared with germline, one end of the junction differs, possibly owing to a read error. V is TRBV4-1 and J is TRBJ2-3, with 7 bases lining up with TRBD2. CDR3 length: 15 residues. Germline values: CDR1 MGHRA, CDR2 YSYEKL. This chain's CDR3 is CASRQVPMGGDTQYF. The CDR3 DNA reads as TGCGCCAGCAGACAAGTACCTATGGGGGGGGATACGCAGTATTTT.

V usage is TRBV3-1 (or the pseudogene TRBV3-2) and J usage is TRBJ2-5; D perhaps matches TRBD2 (6 bases). The length of the CDR3 is 17 residues. Trimming took 0 bases from V and 11 from J, leaving 25 bases between them. Germline CDR1 LGHDT, CDR2 YNNKEL (reference sequence). The CDR3 region is CASSQEGRGTGSREQYF. CDR3 DNA: TGTGCCAGCAGCCAAGAAGGGCGGGGAACAGGTTCTAGGGAGCAGTACTTC.

The chain combines TRBV7-9 with TRBJ1-5, with D perhaps TRBD1 (6 bases). Germline assignment: CDR1 SEHNR and CDR2 FQNEAQ (reference sequence). This CDR3 spans 14 amino acids. The V end was cut by 4 bases, the J end by 6 bases, with 13 bases between. DNA of the CDR3: TGTGCCAGCAGCTCTACAGGGTCCGGTCAGCCCCAGCATTTT. It yields the protein CASSSTGSGQPQHF. Variable domain in full (rest from reference TRBV7-9 and TRBJ1-5): DTGVSQNPRHKITKRGQNVTFRCDPISEHNRLYWYRQTLGQGPEFLTYFQNEAQLEKSRLLSDRFSAERPKGSFSTLEIQRTEQGDSAMYLCASSSTGSGQPQHFGDGTRLSIL.

This clone was counted between two and nine times. The V call is TRBV7-9, the J call TRBJ1-5, with a possible D match to TRBD1 (6 bases). With 6 bases removed from V and 0 bases from J, the gap between germline ends came to 15 bases. This CDR3 region has 16 residues. The germline CDR1 and CDR2 sequences are SEHNR and FQNEAQ (reference sequence). The chain's CDR3 is CASSLTRGYSNQPQHF. In nucleotides, the CDR3 is TGTGCCAGCAGTCTTACCAGGGGTTATAGCAATCAGCCCCAGCATTTT.

This clone was seen only a few times. This chain links TRBV30 with TRBJ1-5, with no clear D. Germline values: CDR1 GTSNPN, CDR2 SVGIG (reference sequence). The V end lost 2 bases, the J end lost 0 bases, and 8 bases lay between the germline ends. CDR3 length: 14 residues. CDR3 nucleotides: TGTGCCTGGAGTCCGCCGAATAGCAATCAGCCCCAGCATTTT. It specifies CAWSPPNSNQPQHF.

The rearrangement links TRBV25-1 to TRBJ2-5; no firm D call. This CDR3 contains 12 residues. CDR1 is MGHDK, CDR2 SYGVNS, per germline. The V and J ends lost 7 bases and 1 base respectively, with 7 bases between them. The CDR3 is CASTRSQETQYF. The DNA for the CDR3 is TGTGCCAGCACCAGGAGCCAAGAGACCCAGTACTTC. The full variable domain, with the rest looked up from reference TRBV25-1 and TRBJ2-5, is EADIYQTPRYLVIGTGKKITLECSQTMGHDKMYWYQQDPGMELHLIHYSYGVNSTEKGDLSSESTVSRIRTEHFPLTLESARPSHTSQYLCASTRSQETQYFGPGTRLLVL.

V is TRBV7-2 and J is TRBJ2-2; D remains ambiguous. This CDR3 is 16 amino acids long. Looked up from germline, CDR1 is SGHTA and CDR2 is FQGNSA. Between the trimmed V and J ends, which lost 1 base and 7 bases, there was a span of 16 bases. CDR3 protein: CASSLELLQAGGELFF. DNA of the CDR3: TGTGCCAGCAGCTTAGAATTGCTGCAGGCCGGCGGGGAGCTGTTTTTT.

The chain combines TRBV13 with TRBJ2-3; D not resolved. This CDR3 is 12 amino acids long. Germline lookup yields CDR1 PRHDT and CDR2 FYEKMQ (reference sequence). Deletions cut 4 bases from V and 8 bases from J, with 10 bases between. The chain's CDR3 is CASSSQETTQYF. The CDR3 DNA follows: TGTGCCAGCAGCTCCCAGGAGACTACGCAGTATTTT.

The V and J genes are TRBV5-5 and TRBJ1-5; D is unresolved. The germline V and J ends were trimmed by 6 bases and 0 bases, with 13 bases remaining between them. CDR1 and CDR2 (germline): SGHKS, YYEKEE (reference sequence). This CDR3 contains 15 residues. The CDR3 protein is CASNVDGNSNQPQHF. The DNA of the CDR3 is TGTGCCAGCAATGTTGACGGAAATAGCAATCAGCCCCAGCATTTT. The variable domain in full, with the rest retrieved from reference TRBV5-5 and TRBJ1-5, is DAGVTQSPTHLIKTRGQQVTLRCSPISGHKSVSWYQQVLGQGPQFIFQYYEKEERGRGNFPDRFSARQFPNYSSELNVNALLLGDSALYLCASNVDGNSNQPQHFGDGTRLSIL.

The V call is TRBV6-5, the J call TRBJ2-3; 9 positions agree with TRBD2. The germline V gene encodes CDR1 MNHEY and CDR2 SVGAGI. With V trimmed by 7 bases and J by 1 base, 6 bases remained unmatched. The CDR3 consists of 15 residues. In nucleotides, the CDR3 is TGTGCCAGCATCCCAGCGGGGGGTCGCACAGATACGCAGTATTTT. Its translation: CASIPAGGRTDTQYF.

V usage is TRBV27 and J usage is TRBJ2-1, with a tentative D call TRBD1 (5 bases). V lost 3 bases and J lost 6, with 12 bases in between. CDR1 MNHEY and CDR2 SMNVEV come from the germline V gene (reference sequence). The CDR3 sequence is 14 residues long. CDR3 sequence reads: CASSLQGFVNEQFF. The CDR3 DNA follows: TGTGCCAGCAGTTTGCAGGGTTTTGTCAATGAGCAGTTCTTC.

CDR3 sequence: CASSLLGKTSTDTQYF. The CDR3, as DNA: TGTGCCAGCAGTTTACTGGGGAAGACTAGCACAGATACGCAGTATTTT. The V call is TRBV28, the J call TRBJ2-3, with no clear D. Per germline, CDR1 MDHEN and CDR2 SYDVKM. CDR3 length: 16 amino acids. V was trimmed by 2 bases and J by 0 bases, leaving 12 bases between them.

The rearrangement joins TRBV7-2 to TRBJ1-4; a weak D match, TRBD1 (5 bases). CDR1 is SGHTA and CDR2 is FQGNSA in the germline V gene. V was shortened by 5 bases and J by 4 bases, with 11 bases between the two germline ends. CDR3 length equals 14 residues. DNA of the CDR3: TGTGCCAGCAGCCGCGACAGATATAATGAAAAACTGTTTTTT. Translated, it gives CASSRDRYNEKLFF.

The chain recombines TRBV7-9 with TRBJ2-3, with D perhaps TRBD2 (5 bases). Trimming stripped 1 base from V and 5 bases from J, with 13 bases between. There are 15 residues in the CDR3. In germline, CDR1 is SEHNR, CDR2 FQNEAQ (reference sequence). The CDR3 protein is CASSLGTGSKDTQYF. CDR3 nucleotide sequence: TGTGCCAGCAGCTTAGGGACGGGATCGAAAGATACGCAGTATTTT. Variable domain in full (rest from reference TRBV7-9 and TRBJ2-3): DTGVSQNPRHKITKRGQNVTFRCDPISEHNRLYWYRQTLGQGPEFLTYFQNEAQLEKSRLLSDRFSAERPKGSFSTLEIQRTEQGDSAMYLCASSLGTGSKDTQYFGPGTRLTVL.

The chain employs TRBV4-1 and TRBJ2-7, with D possibly being TRBD2 (8 bases). The CDR3 has 14 amino acids. V lost 4 bases to trimming and J lost 4 bases, with 14 bases between them. Germline V gene data show CDR1 as MGHRA and CDR2 as YSYEKL. The CDR3 sequence: CASSPREGAYEQYV. CDR3 nucleotide sequence: TGCGCCAGCAGCCCACGGGAGGGGGCGTACGAGCAGTACGTC.

This sequence joins TRBV5-4 and TRBJ2-1; no definite D call. Trimming removed 0 bases from V and 8 bases from J, with 3 bases in between. In germline, CDR1 is SGHNT, CDR2 YYREEE (reference sequence). CDR3 length: 11 amino acids. CDR3 DNA sequence: TGTGCCAGCAGCTTGGCGTATGAGCAGTTCTTC. This sequence encodes CASSLAYEQFF.

The genes are TRBV5-5 and TRBJ2-5; TRBD2 matches at 8 bases. CDR3 length equals 14 residues. Per germline, CDR1 SGHKS and CDR2 YYEKEE (reference sequence). With V trimmed by 2 bases and J by 7 bases, 7 bases remained unmatched. The CDR3 sequence is CASSFSGGPGTQYF. The CDR3 DNA sequence: TGTGCCAGCAGCTTCTCGGGGGGGCCGGGGACCCAGTACTTC.